This TCR beta chain was retrieved from a study of regulatory T cells in long-lasting Graves disease. Specified time point: newly diagnosed GD, antithyroid drugs for less than 3 months. PBMCs were the source of the RNA used for TCR sequencing. In this sample, this clonotype turned up a few times. Sequencing libraries for TCR beta were prepared with iRepertoire HTBI primers and Arm-PCR of CDR3 regions. TCRdb independently ran MiXCR on the multiplex PCR reads; one entry per CDR3 protein. The sample contains about 460,000 distinct CDR3 sequences, less than 15% of which appear only once. In addition, the sample was reused for a study of T cells in Graves' hyperthyroidism and ophthalmopathy.

This TCR came from a woman in her 50s with Graves disease. The sample consisted of peripheral blood mononuclear cells (PBMCs), taken at new diagnosis, from a patient treated with antithyroid drugs.

The CDR3 loop is CASSLVREWFLTTIAPSSYNEQFF. In DNA, the CDR3 is TGTGCCAGCAGCTTAGTCAGGGAGTGGTTCTTGACTACTATAGCGCCGAGCTCCTACAATGAGCAGTTCTTC. The chain combines TRBV13 with TRBJ2-1, with D perhaps given as TRBD1 or TRBD2 (5 bases each). Germline assignment: CDR1 PRHDT and CDR2 FYEKMQ (reference sequence). The CDR3 sequence is 24 residues long. V lost 1 base and J 0 bases, leaving 34 bases between the germline ends.